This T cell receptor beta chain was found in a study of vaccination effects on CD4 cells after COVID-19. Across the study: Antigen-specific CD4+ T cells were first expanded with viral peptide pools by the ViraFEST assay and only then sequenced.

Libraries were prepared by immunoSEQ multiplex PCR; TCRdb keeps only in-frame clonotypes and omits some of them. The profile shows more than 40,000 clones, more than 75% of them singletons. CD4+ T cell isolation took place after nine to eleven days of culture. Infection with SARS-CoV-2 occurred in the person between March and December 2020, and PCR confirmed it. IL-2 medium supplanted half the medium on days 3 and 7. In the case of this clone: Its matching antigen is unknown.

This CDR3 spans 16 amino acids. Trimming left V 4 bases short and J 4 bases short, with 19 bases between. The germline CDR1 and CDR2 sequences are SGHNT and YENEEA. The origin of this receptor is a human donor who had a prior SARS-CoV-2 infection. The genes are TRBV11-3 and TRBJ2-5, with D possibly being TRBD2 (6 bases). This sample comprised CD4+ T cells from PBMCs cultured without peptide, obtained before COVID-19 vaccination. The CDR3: CASSSAGAVGGETQYF. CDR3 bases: TGTGCCAGCAGCTCAGCAGGAGCCGTCGGGGGAGAGACCCAGTACTTC.